The clone carrying this TCR beta chain was observed at least ten times. MiXCR was run by TCRdb on the 5' RACE reads, yielding one entry per CDR3 protein. The sample holds around 50,000 distinct CDR3 sequences, 5% to 7% seen once. V was pared by 6 bases and J by 4 bases, with 13 bases between. The CDR3 length is 14 residues. CDR1 and CDR2 (germline): SGHVS, FQNEAQ. This specimen belongs to a study of T cells after yellow fever vaccination. Broader study findings: Abundant contaminating clonotypes from the bulk population could appear in FACS-sorted repertoires.

The source was PBMCs, either bulk or a sorted T-cell subset (CD4+, CD8+, memory, or dextramer-sorted; not recorded which), collected 45 days after the yellow fever booster vaccination. V is TRBV7-8 and J is TRBJ2-1; possible D gene TRBD2, 6 bases. This clonotype was obtained from a man under 40 who received the YFV17D yellow fever vaccine. The CDR3 coding sequence is TGTGCCAGCAGGGGCCTAGCGTTATACAATGAGCAGTTCTTC. Translated: CASRGLALYNEQFF.